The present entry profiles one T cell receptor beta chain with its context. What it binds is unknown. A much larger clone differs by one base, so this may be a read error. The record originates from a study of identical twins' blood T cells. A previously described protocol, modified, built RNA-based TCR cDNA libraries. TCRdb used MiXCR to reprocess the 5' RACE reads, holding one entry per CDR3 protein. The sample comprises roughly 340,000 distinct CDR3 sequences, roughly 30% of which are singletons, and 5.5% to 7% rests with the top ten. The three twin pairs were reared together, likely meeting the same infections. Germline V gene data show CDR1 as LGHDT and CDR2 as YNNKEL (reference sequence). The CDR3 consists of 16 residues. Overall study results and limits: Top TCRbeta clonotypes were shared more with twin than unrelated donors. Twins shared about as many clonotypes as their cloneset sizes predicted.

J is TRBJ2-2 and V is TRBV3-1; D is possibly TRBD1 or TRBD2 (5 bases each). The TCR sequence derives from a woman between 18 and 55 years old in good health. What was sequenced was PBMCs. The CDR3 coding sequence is TGTGCCTGCAGCCAAGTGGGGACCCTGAACACCGGGGAGCTGTTTTTT. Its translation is CACSQVGTLNTGELFF.